This T cell receptor (beta chain) was captured by sequencing in a study of blood T cells in healthy people across ages (dated by TCRdb to between 2015 and 2016). For the study in its entirety: In model experiments, template switching captured about one uniquely barcoded TCR beta cDNA molecule for every two T cells. Using deep sequencing normalized with unique cDNA molecular identifiers, the study measured how TCR beta repertoire diversity changes with age. Donors were grouped into four age groups: young (average approximately 16 years), middle-aged (39), aged (around 60) and long-lived (approximately 78). To avoid experimental bias, donors of different ages were spread randomly across the sequencing lanes. Two additional independent replicas of 1 million unique cDNA reads from the same blood draw were analyzed for two donors (one aged 18 to 30 and one aged 80 or older). Paper-wide results and their limitations: Compared with the aged group, the long-lived group had more naive CD4+ T cells, fewer expanded clones and increased TCR diversity, a pattern suggesting age selection. Bulk unsorted PBMC profiling prevented conclusive comparison of naive and antigen-experienced compartments. Observed TCR beta diversity per million T cells fell roughly linearly with age, and a significant reduction was already apparent by age roughly 41. Total diversity estimates from one million sequenced T cells were considered lower bounds and underestimates. The percentage of naive T cells measured by flow cytometry correlated strongly with observed TCR beta diversity. Because donor CMV infection status was unknown, age-related changes in expanded clonotypes were potentially confounded.

The donors were some 36 Caucasian individuals from Russia, aged roughly 6 to 100 years, who were systemically healthy. Each donor gave about 9.7 milliliters of peripheral blood, drawn into EDTA-treated Vacutainer tubes. PBMCs were isolated by Ficoll-Paque density-gradient centrifugation, with at least 6 million obtained per sample. Trizol reagent was used to extract total RNA from PBMCs, with at least 6 micrograms per sample. The percentages of naive CD45RAhigh/CD27high T cells were determined by flow cytometry on a PBMC aliquot from every donor. The CDR3 contains 17 residues, cysteine and phenylalanine counted. Solely the CDR3 DNA is kept, with 51 bases framed from the first base. In the germline V gene, CDR1 corresponds to MNHEY and CDR2 to SVGEGT. At the junction V is shortened by 0 bases and J by 15 bases, with 24 bases in between. Library prep was done by 5' RACE. TCRdb lists the instrument as Illumina HiSeq 2500. A second PCR of about 7 to 12 cycles was performed with a sample-barcoded 5' primer and a J-beta primer mix. A unique molecular identifier was introduced onto each TCR beta cDNA molecule by a template-switch 5' adaptor carrying 12 random nucleotides. Each sample yielded at least 3 million CDR3-containing paired-end reads. First-strand cDNA was synthesized from all RNA with the Mint cDNA synthesis kit, primed by a TRBC-specific oligonucleotide. All cDNA was treated with uracil-DNA glycosylase and then went through a first 18-cycle PCR with the universal primers M1SS and BC2_uni_R. The original methods were these. For normalization, 1 million high-quality reads, each with a distinct molecular identifier, were randomly selected from each sample. Instead of being binned into consensus sequences, reads with shared molecular identifiers were discarded. MiTCR, with a Q25 quality threshold and the strictest error-elimination algorithm, was used for CDR3 identification, clonotype clustering and error correction. A nonparametric unseen species model with Euler transformation was used to estimate a lower bound on total TCR beta diversity. TCRdb redid the processing of the public reads, applying fastp at Q25 and MiXCR, and retained in-frame beta chains. A single entry per CDR3 protein holds the most common genes and DNA from its merged rows. The V and J calls were determined by TCRdb, not by the authors. The table for this sample lists over 1.5 million distinct CDR3 sequences; about 50% of them were counted only once. The biggest ten clones account for 2% to 2.5% of the sample.

Worth noting for this clonotype: This clone's antigen is unknown. No much larger clone is present one base from it, and per-base qualities are unavailable.

The sequence derives from a woman in her 40s in good health. What was sequenced was blood. Recombination linked TRBV6-2 or TRBV6-3 to TRBJ1-6, and perhaps TRBD1 as D gene, on 5 matching bases. The nucleotides are TGTGCCAGCAGTTACTCCGGCTGGGGAACCGGGGGTTCCATCCTCCACTTT. Its amino acids are CASSYSGWGTGGSILHF.